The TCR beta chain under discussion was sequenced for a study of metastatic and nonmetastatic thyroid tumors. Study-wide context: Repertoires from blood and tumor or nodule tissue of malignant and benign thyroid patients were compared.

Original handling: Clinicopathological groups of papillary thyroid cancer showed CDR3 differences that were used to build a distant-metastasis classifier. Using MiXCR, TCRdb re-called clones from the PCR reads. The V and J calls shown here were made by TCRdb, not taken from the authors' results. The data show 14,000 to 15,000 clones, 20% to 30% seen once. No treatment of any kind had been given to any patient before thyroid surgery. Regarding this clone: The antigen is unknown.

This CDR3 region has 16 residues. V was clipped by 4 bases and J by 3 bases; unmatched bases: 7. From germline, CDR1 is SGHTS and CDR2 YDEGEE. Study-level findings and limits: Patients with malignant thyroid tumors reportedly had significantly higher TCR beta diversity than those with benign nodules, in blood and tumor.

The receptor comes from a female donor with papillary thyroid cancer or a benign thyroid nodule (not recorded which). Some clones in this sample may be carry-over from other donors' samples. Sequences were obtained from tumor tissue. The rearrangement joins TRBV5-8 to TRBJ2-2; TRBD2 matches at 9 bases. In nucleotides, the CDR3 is TGTGCCAGCAGCAACATGGGCGGGAGGGACACCGGGGAGCTGTTTTTT. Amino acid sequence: CASSNMGGRDTGELFF.